Presented here are 21 T cell receptor beta chains from one specimen sequenced in a study of cytomegalovirus exposure and HLA in healthy donors. Assay: immunoSEQ multiplex PCR; the TCRdb copy retains only in-frame clones and omits some. The data contain 100,000 or so clones, about 90% of them singletons. The sequenced sample was PBMCs. Source of these receptors: a man between 18 and 29 years old in good health and CMV-seropositive.

V and J are TRBV4-1 and TRBJ2-2; 9 bases map to TRBD1. Germline V gives CDR1 MGHRA, CDR2 YSYEKL. V was pared by 0 bases and J by 5 bases, with 7 bases of the junction left unmatched. The CDR3 extends over 17 amino acids. The CDR3 DNA reads TGCGCCAGCAGCCAAGAACCGGGGACAGGGTTGACCGGGGAGCTGTTTTTT. It translates to CASSQEPGTGLTGELFF.

This chain links TRBV19 with TRBJ1-1; 9 bases match TRBD1. The length of the CDR3 is 15 residues. V gave up 4 bases and J gave up 4 bases; unmatched junction bases: 7. Germline lookup yields CDR1 LNHDA and CDR2 SQIVND (reference sequence). Written as DNA, the CDR3 is TGTGCCAGTAGTACCGGGACAGGGTGGGCCACTGAAGCTTTCTTT. Its translation is CASSTGTGWATEAFF.

The rearrangement uses TRBV7-9 and TRBJ2-1, with TRBD2 identical over 9 bases. CDR1 is SEHNR, CDR2 FQNEAQ, per germline (reference sequence). Losses at the gene ends were 4 bases for V and 8 bases for J; bases not matched to a gene: 3. The CDR3 spans 13 residues. The CDR3 sequence: CASSSTSGDEQFF. The CDR3 DNA is TGTGCCAGCAGCTCGACTAGCGGTGATGAGCAGTTCTTC.

This clone was recorded only once. J is TRBJ2-4 and V is TRBV15, with 7 bases that match TRBD2. Germline assignment: CDR1 LNHNV and CDR2 YYDKDF (reference sequence). V lost 5 bases and J lost 6; bases outside the gene matches: 10. CDR3 length: 15 residues. CDR3 in amino acids: CATSQSTSRGNIQYF. CDR3 bases: TGTGCCACCAGCCAATCGACTAGCCGGGGAAACATTCAGTACTTC.

The chain couples TRBV6-5 to TRBJ2-3; 10 bases are shared with TRBD1. CDR3 length equals 15 residues. Per the germline V gene, CDR1 is MNHEY and CDR2 is SVGAGI. V lost 6 bases to trimming and J lost 4 bases; unmatched junction nucleotides: 7. The CDR3 loop reads CASRSGTGVSDTQYF. Written as DNA, the CDR3 is TGTGCCAGCAGATCCGGGACAGGGGTTTCAGATACGCAGTATTTT.

The chain employs TRBV19 and TRBJ2-2; 7 positions match TRBD1. This CDR3 comprises 15 residues. Trimming removed 3 bases from V and 4 bases from J; junction bases left unmatched: 5. Germline CDR1 and CDR2: LNHDA and SQIVND (reference sequence). The CDR3 DNA follows: TGTGCCAGTAGTATTTGGGACAGTGGCACCGGGGAGCTGTTTTTT. Translation gives CASSIWDSGTGELFF.

The chain employs TRBV25-1 and TRBJ1-5; D uncertain. V lost 3 bases, J lost 2 bases, and 8 bases lay in between. CDR1 is MGHDK, CDR2 SYGVNS, per germline. CDR3 size: 14 residues. The CDR3 bases are TGTGCCAGCAGTGATACGGAGGGCAATCAGCCCCAGCATTTT. Translation gives CASSDTEGNQPQHF. Variable domain in full (rest from reference TRBV25-1 and TRBJ1-5): EADIYQTPRYLVIGTGKKITLECSQTMGHDKMYWYQQDPGMELHLIHYSYGVNSTEKGDLSSESTVSRIRTEHFPLTLESARPSHTSQYLCASSDTEGNQPQHFGDGTRLSIL.

This chain joins TRBV7-2 and TRBJ2-2, with 9 bases aligning to TRBD2. Germline assignment: CDR1 SGHTA and CDR2 FQGNSA. V lost 6 bases, J lost 6 bases, and 11 bases stayed unmatched. The CDR3 spans 16 residues. CDR3 amino acids: CASRGGVAGAAGELFF. CDR3 coding DNA: TGTGCCAGCAGGGGTGGGGTAGCGGGAGCGGCCGGGGAGCTGTTTTTT.

The rearrangement links TRBV28 to TRBJ2-7; 7 bases map to TRBD1. V trimming: 6 bases; J trimming: 5 bases; junction bases outside the gene matches: 1. CDR3 length: 11 amino acids. Germline loops: CDR1 MDHEN, CDR2 SYDVKM. CDR3 region: CASRQGHEQYF. The DNA of the CDR3 is TGTGCCAGCAGACAGGGGCACGAGCAGTACTTC.

The chain links TRBV7-3 to TRBJ1-1, with TRBD1 matching 9 bases. The J segment lost 5 bases and the V segment lost 6 bases, leaving 7 bases of the junction unmatched. Germline CDR1 SGHTA, CDR2 FQGTGA. CDR3 length: 14 residues. CDR3 nucleotide sequence: TGTGCCAGCAGTCCGGACAGGGGATATACTGAAGCTTTCTTT. Amino acids: CASSPDRGYTEAFF. Variable domain in full (rest from reference TRBV7-3 and TRBJ1-1): GAGVSQTPSNKVTEKGKYVELRCDPISGHTALYWYRQSLGQGPEFLIYFQGTGAADDSGLPNDRFFAVRPEGSVSTLKIQRTERGDSAVYLCASSPDRGYTEAFFGQGTRLTVV.

The chain is built from TRBV10-2 and TRBJ1-1; D unclear. The length of the CDR3 is 14 residues. Per the germline V gene, CDR1 is WSHSY and CDR2 is SAAADI. With 5 bases removed from V and 4 bases from J, the gap between germline ends came to 14 bases. This CDR3 reads CASSKERPGTEAFF. The CDR3, as DNA: TGCGCCAGCAGTAAGGAAAGACCAGGCACTGAAGCTTTCTTT.

V and J are TRBV5-1 and TRBJ2-1, with TRBD2 identical over 7 bases. The germline gives CDR1 SGHRS, CDR2 YFSETQ. Trimming took 1 base from V and 1 from J; bases not matched to a gene: 5. The CDR3 contains 16 residues. The DNA for the CDR3 is TGCGCCAGCAGCTTGCCCCTTAGCGGGTCCTACAATGAGCAGTTCTTC. This translates into CASSLPLSGSYNEQFF.

CDR3 bases: TGTGCCAGCAGTGAGAACAGTTCATACGAGCAGTACTTC. Its protein is CASSENSSYEQYF. The chain joins TRBV6-1 to TRBJ2-7; no clear D gene. Trimming pared 3 bases from V and 4 bases from J, leaving 10 bases between. The CDR3 spans 13 residues. Per the germline V gene, CDR1 is MNHNS and CDR2 is SASEGT.

The chain joins TRBV9 to TRBJ2-2; D unresolved. Germline V lookup: CDR1 SGDLS, CDR2 YYNGEE. CDR3 size: 14 residues. V was clipped by 2 bases and J by 1 base, with 6 bases between them. As DNA, the CDR3 is TGTGCCAGCAGCGTTGGGCTGAACACCGGGGAGCTGTTTTTT. Protein sequence: CASSVGLNTGELFF.

There are a few counts of this clone. The rearrangement uses TRBV2 and TRBJ1-1, with D unresolved. Germline CDR1 reads SNHLY; CDR2 reads FYNNEI. Trimming took 7 bases from V and 3 from J, leaving 9 bases between them. The length of the CDR3 is 12 residues. The CDR3 DNA follows: TGTGCCAGCACCTACTCGGACACTGAAGCTTTCTTT. It is translated as CASTYSDTEAFF.

This clone was recorded only once. The rearrangement uses TRBV6-1 and TRBJ2-5; 8 nucleotides align to TRBD1. V was pared by 3 bases and J by 4 bases, with 4 bases of the junction left unmatched. This CDR3 contains 14 residues. Per the germline V gene, CDR1 is MNHNS and CDR2 is SASEGT. CDR3 sequence (DNA): TGTGCCAGCAGTGACCGGACAGGGAGAGAGACCCAGTACTTC. It translates to CASSDRTGRETQYF.

The genes are TRBV5-1 and TRBJ1-2, with 8 bases lining up with TRBD1. V lost 4 bases, J lost 5 bases, and 4 bases stayed unmatched. This CDR3 contains 13 residues. Per germline, CDR1 SGHRS and CDR2 YFSETQ. CDR3 residues: CASSLTGVYGYTF. The CDR3 DNA reads TGCGCCAGCAGCCTGACAGGGGTTTATGGCTACACCTTC.

The rearrangement uses TRBV21-1 and TRBJ1-5. TRBV21-1 is reported as a pseudogene. The CDR3 has 11 residues. The CDR3 DNA is TGTGCCAGCATTATCGATCAGCCCCAGCATTTT. This gives the protein CASIIDQPQHF.

CDR3 nucleotide sequence: TGTGCCAGCGGGCGAACTAGCGGGGGCTACGAGCAGTACTTC. Translating gives CASGRTSGGYEQYF. This chain uses TRBV6-1 with TRBJ2-7; 11 nucleotides agree with TRBD2. This CDR3 has 14 amino acids. Germline CDR1 reads MNHNS; CDR2 reads SASEGT. With V trimmed by 8 bases and J by 3 bases, 6 bases remained unmatched.

This clone has a single count. The gene calls are TRBV27 and TRBJ2-1, with TRBD2 as a possible D gene (6 bases). The CDR3 contains 16 residues. V was pared by 10 bases and J by 9 bases, with 28 bases between. In germline, CDR1 is MNHEY, CDR2 SMNVEV (reference sequence). In nucleotides, the CDR3 is TGTGCCACCAAACTAGGGGCCGCGGGATCAGGCGGTGAGCAGTTCTTC. This encodes CATKLGAAGSGGEQFF.

The V and J genes are TRBV19 and TRBJ1-5, with TRBD1 identical over 10 bases. Germline CDR1 is LNHDA and CDR2 is SQIVND (reference sequence). The V segment lost 1 base and the J segment 6 bases; nucleotides outside the gene matches: 12. This CDR3 contains 18 residues. DNA for the CDR3: TGTGCCAGTAGTATAGTACTGTTGGACAGGGGGTCGGGTCAGCCCCAGCATTTT. Translation gives CASSIVLLDRGSGQPQHF.